This T cell receptor beta chain was recovered during a study of blood T cell repertoires in COVID-19. Study as a whole: T cells, B-cell-depleted T cells, or PBMCs provided the cDNA or gDNA that served as material.

This clone was recorded a few times. All recovered Cohort 3 donors got two negative PCRs, got clearance, or saw symptom resolution. In the study's own analysis: Scientists estimated how many nucleated cells there were by amplifying reference gene primers. Repertoires were generated with immunoSEQ multiplex PCR, while TCRdb's copy carries only in-frame clones and drops some. V and J calls and clone size are as listed in that table; D and trimming were resolved from the DNA. Of almost 400,000 clones in the sample, just under 90% were seen once. The V gene end was trimmed by 6 bases and the J gene end by 3 bases; junction bases not matched to a gene: 6. This CDR3 is 15 amino acids long. Germline V gene data show CDR1 as SNHLY and CDR2 as FYNNEI.

This TCR was recovered from a woman in her twenties or thirties who had recovered from COVID-19. The chain carries TRBV2 and TRBJ1-3; the match to TRBD1 covers 9 bases. The sequencing input was PBMCs or T cells enriched from blood (not recorded which). CDR3 nucleotides: TGTGCCAGCAGCCCCCGGACAGGGGATGGAAACACCATATATTTT. Protein sequence: CASSPRTGDGNTIYF.